This T cell receptor (beta chain) is from a study of identical twins (dated by TCRdb to about 2016). About the investigation overall: To test whether fetal clonotypes persist, this study deep-sequenced TCR alpha and beta repertoires from monozygotic twins, from unrelated adults of various ages, and from cord blood. To rule out contamination, replicate twin experiments were performed at different times with different library preparation protocols. General study outcomes and caveats: Because the same donors could not be followed over many years, conclusions were based on cross-sectional statistical analysis. A weaker excess of twin sharing was found in beta out-of-frame sequences because the signal-to-noise ratio was lowered by fewer shared sequences. In monozygotic twins, out-of-frame TCR alpha sharing was systematically underestimated by recombination models, although the models agreed with sharing between unrelated individuals. Abundant cord blood beta clonotypes carried fewer insertions; young adult naive repertoires showed a weaker similar trend, while memory repertoires showed none. Compared with coincidental sharing between unrelated individuals, out-of-frame TCR alpha sequences shared between twins had an excess of sequences with low generation probability. Invariant T cells such as MAIT and iNKT could partly confound zero-insertion analyses, though diverse VJ usage argued against this for most clonotypes.

This clonotype was seen repeatedly, ten times or more. Its antigen is still unknown. Base-call qualities are not available, and no considerably larger clone is one nucleotide away. The library relied on 5' RACE. The sequencer was an Illumina HiSeq 2000. Template switching added a universal primer binding site, and the final cDNA carried a unique molecular identifier that allowed TCR cDNA molecules to be counted accurately. Specific primers in the conserved constant-segment region were used to synthesize first-strand cDNA for TCR alpha and beta chains. To control for contamination, every cDNA library was double barcoded, receiving both a SMART-Mk sample barcode and Illumina barcodes. TruSeq adapter sequences and Illumina sample barcodes were added in two successive PCR steps. The TCR alpha and beta cDNA libraries were sequenced on the Illumina HiSeq platform using custom primers. The authors' pipeline ran thus. MiGEC was used to process raw reads and extract unique molecular identifiers, and MiXCR was used to find CDR3 positions. For each individual, recombination models were inferred using an EM algorithm with the repgenHMM and IGoR tools. The analysis of shared clonotypes was done with the tcR package in R, with sharing normalized by the product of cloneset sizes. Out-of-frame nonproductive sequences were analyzed to study raw recombination free of thymic and clonal selection effects. The public reads were quality trimmed at Q25 with fastp and then assembled into clones with MiXCR by TCRdb, keeping productive beta chains. Each entry is one CDR3 protein sequence, shown with its most common DNA and genes. What appears here as the V and J calls and clone size reflects TCRdb's work, not the paper's. This sample gives a few hundred thousand distinct CDR3 sequences in total; roughly 13% of them show up just once. Together, the top ten hold more than 3.5% of the sample.

From its cysteine to its phenylalanine, the CDR3 spans 13 amino acids. Kept here is only the CDR3 DNA, which spans 39 bases and is read in frame from base 1. V lost 6 bases and J lost 5 bases; the stretch between them is 12 bases long. Every donor in the study was a healthy Caucasian. The twin cohort comprised three pairs of female monozygotic twins, all aged about 18 to 30 years. Miltenyi CD45RO+ enrichment and human naive T-cell isolation kits were used to isolate memory (CD45RO+) and naive T cells from PBMC. The same data also went into a second study, on yellow fever vaccine responses in identical twins. That second report states: The T cell response to vaccination in identical twins was reported by the authors to appear partly convergent and partly personalized. The study precisely tracked vaccine-responding T cell clones in identical twins.

This TCR derives from a woman aged 18 to 35 in good health. Specimen: memory (CD45RO+) T cells sorted from blood. What the cell subset or site label conveys for this sample: CD45RO+ enriched T cells. This receptor chain uses TRBV12-3 or TRBV12-4 and TRBJ2-3; tentative D gene TRBD2, with 6 bases matching. The CDR3 loop reads CASSPRDLDTQYF. The sequenced DNA: TGTGCCAGCAGCCCCCGGGACTTAGATACGCAGTATTTT.